Listed here is a single T cell receptor beta chain. The antigen is not known. This specimen comes from a study of siplizumab effects on memory and regulatory T cells. Across the whole study: The mixed lymphocyte reactions, run in pairs, contained siplizumab at around 0.96 ug/mL or no drug.

Overall study results and limits: Naive T cells apparently outstripped memory cells in diversity and seemed major alloresponse contributors. Suppressive function of proliferating Tregs from siplizumab cultures was not confirmed.

Clones were read by immunoSEQ multiplex PCR, and TCRdb kept only the in-frame ones, dropping some. The table records 9,900 or so clones, around 42% of them present only once. Trimming shortened V by 6 bases and J by 5 bases, and 23 bases separated the two germline ends. Germline V gene data show CDR1 as SNHLY and CDR2 as FYNNEI. This CDR3 is 17 amino acids long. The mixed lymphocyte reaction cells were held in coculture (37°C) for 5 to 6 days. The origin of this receptor is a human donor in good health; the cells came from an allogeneic mixed lymphocyte reaction. Sequencing was performed on CFSE-low (dividing) CD4+ T cells sorted from an allogeneic mixed lymphocyte reaction. This chain uses TRBV2 with TRBJ1-5; D might be TRBD1 (6 bases). The CDR3 bases are TGTGCCAGCAGCCCCGACGAGACAGGAATTCACGATCAGCCCCAGCATTTT. Encoded protein: CASSPDETGIHDQPQHF.